Following are 6 T cell receptor beta chains from one sample sequenced in a study of identifying expanded T cells in peripheral blood. Here immunoSEQ multiplex PCR was the method, and the copy in TCRdb shows in-frame clones only, minus some. The sample lists about 130,000 clones, 75% to 90% occurring once. The sample was blood. The receptors were sampled from a person aged 18 to 75 in good health.

The V gene is TRBV9, the J gene TRBJ2-5; TRBD2 might be the D (7 bases). The CDR3 runs to 15 residues. V shed 0 bases and J shed 4 bases, with 13 bases lying between them. Germline CDR1 and CDR2: SGDLS and YYNGEE. CDR3 coding DNA: TGTGCCAGCAGCGTAGTAGGAGGGGGGGCAGAGACCCAGTACTTC. Protein product: CASSVVGGGAETQYF.

This chain uses TRBV7-3 with TRBJ2-2, with 9 bases fitting TRBD2. V dropped 2 bases and J dropped 3; count of bases not matched to a gene: 7. The CDR3 extends over 17 amino acids. Germline V gene sequence: CDR1 SGHTA, CDR2 FQGTGA. The CDR3 region has the DNA TGTGCCAGCAGCTTAGTTAGCGGGAGTTCCTACACCGGGGAGCTGTTTTTT. It is translated as CASSLVSGSSYTGELFF.

This chain connects TRBV28 to TRBJ1-2; D may be TRBD1 (6 bases). Germline V gives CDR1 MDHEN, CDR2 SYDVKM. The CDR3 has 16 amino acids. The V end was cut by 5 bases, the J end by 2 bases, with 18 bases between. CDR3 amino acids: CASSPSQAGANYGYTF. CDR3 DNA: TGTGCCAGCAGTCCCTCCCAGGCAGGGGCCAACTATGGCTACACCTTC.

The V gene is TRBV2, the J gene TRBJ1-2, with TRBD1 identical over 9 bases. CDR3 size: 16 residues. Germline V gene sequence: CDR1 SNHLY, CDR2 FYNNEI. Unmatched junction bases numbered 9, after V lost 4 bases and J lost 3 bases. The CDR3 DNA reads TGTGCCAGCAGTGGTACGGGACAGGGAGTGCACTATGGCTACACCTTC. Its protein product is CASSGTGQGVHYGYTF.

The J gene is TRBJ1-3, the V gene TRBV29-1; no firm D call. V was shortened by 5 bases and J by 3 bases, with 8 bases between the two germline ends. CDR3 length equals 12 residues. CDR1 is SQVTM, CDR2 ANQGSEA, per germline. In DNA, the CDR3 is TGCAGCGTTTCCGACGTTGGAAACACCATATATTTT. Translated, it gives CSVSDVGNTIYF.

The chain carries TRBV28 and TRBJ2-3, with D possibly called TRBD1 or TRBD2 (5 bases each). The germline V gene has CDR1 MDHEN and CDR2 SYDVKM. This CDR3 comprises 15 residues. V lost 7 bases and J lost 5, with 19 bases in between. CDR3 sequence: CASKSPGRAKDTQYF. In DNA form, the CDR3 reads TGTGCCAGCAAGTCGCCGGGACGAGCGAAAGATACGCAGTATTTT.